The TCR beta chain under discussion was sequenced for a study of T-cell memory formation after mild COVID-19 (dated by TCRdb to 2020 to 2023). With regard to the full study: Most TCR sequence clusters were specific to one of the two donors. T-cell clones expanding and contracting after mild COVID-19 in a couple of donors were tracked by longitudinal TCRalpha and TCRbeta repertoire sequencing. The cohort comprised two young, previously healthy adult volunteers, one female and one male. What the authors observed across the whole study: Contracting CD4+ clones turned up mainly in the CM and EM memory subsets, whereas EMRA was where CD8+ clones were enriched. SARS-CoV-2 specificity of the second-wave clones peaking on day 37 was not confirmed. Only two mild cases were covered by the study, and larger cohorts that include severe cases with pre-infection samples were considered necessary. Some responding clones were detected in pre-infection memory, suggesting pre-existing cross-reactive memory T cells joined the SARS-CoV-2 response. From day 15 to 85, contracting clones showed balanced CD4/CD8 phenotypes, whereas a second wave of clones that expanded from day 15 to 37 leaned towards CD4+.

Trimming removed 5 bases from V and 7 bases from J, leaving 12 bases between the germline ends. The germline V gene supplies CDR1 SQVTM and CDR2 ANQGSEA. The CDR3 numbers 11 residues from cysteine through valine. Only CDR3 DNA remains: 33 bases, in frame from the first base. PBMCs were isolated by Ficoll-Paque density gradient centrifugation. The data were produced on an Illumina NovaSeq 6000. TCRalpha and TCRbeta cDNA libraries were constructed by 5'RACE with constant-segment primers, with sample barcodes and unique molecular identifiers being introduced. RNA was extracted from every sample with Trizol reagent. Libraries were amplified in two PCR steps, with a second sample barcode and Illumina TruSeq adapters added in the second step. The libraries were sequenced on an Illumina NovaSeq using 2 x 150 bp paired-end reads. Processing in the source paper ran as follows. Demultiplexing of reads and collapsing into UMI-guided consensus sequences were performed with migec v1.2.7. Using mixcr v2.1.11, UMI consensuses were aligned to TRA and TRB V and J templates and then assembled into clonotypes. Expanded or contracted clonotypes were those called significant by both edgeR and NoisET, with noise models trained on biological replicates. For edgeR calls, a false discovery rate-adjusted p below 0.01 and a log2 fold-change threshold of 1 were applied. As an exploratory analysis of dynamics, max-normalized trajectories of the 1000 most abundant clonotypes were examined by PCA with hierarchical clustering. Separately sequenced CD4+ and CD8+ repertoires were used to assign a CD4 or CD8 phenotype to each responding clone. TCRdb redid the processing of the public reads, applying fastp at Q25 and MiXCR, and retained in-frame beta chains. Identical CDR3 proteins give one entry, which carries the most common genes and DNA. These V and J calls are TCRdb output, not the study's own analysis. This sample has some 300,000 distinct CDR3 sequences in its table, and less than 25% of those were observed once. Of the sample, roughly 21% is held by the ten largest clones.

Points on this clonotype: Its antigen has not been determined. Base quality data are lacking; no much larger clone is found one base away.

The sequence joins TRBV29-1 to TRBJ2-7, with the identity of the D gene unclear. Sequenced: PBMCs or a T cell subset sorted from them (not recorded which). The clonotype comes from a man in his late teens or twenties who had mild COVID-19 (a few samples of this study predate the infection). The sample titles of this study are shuffled in the database, so cell type and time point are left out; the donor was told from shared clones. The sequenced DNA is TGCAGCGTTTCGAATGTGGGGGAGCAGTACGTC. The translation is CSVSNVGEQYV.